A selection of T cell receptor beta chains follows, all from one sample in a study of identical twins' blood T cells. TCRdb re-called the 5' RACE reads through MiXCR, storing one row per CDR3 protein. The sample has 350,000 to 400,000 distinct CDR3 sequences, about 28% seen once. The source material was PBMCs. The receptors were gathered from a woman aged 18-49 years in good health. Each CDR3 is given with its conserved first and last residue. The D gene is left open where the match is weak. Clone size is not always given. Where it is, it says once, few, many or a class for expanded clones.

- TRBJ1-6 - TRBV18 CASSQGSSPLHF TGTGCCAGCTCACAGGGTAGTTCACCCCTCCACTTT
- TRBJ1-2 few TRBV3-1 CASSPGVFGGYTF TGTGCCAGCAGCCCAGGAGTTTTTGGGGGCTACACCTTC
- TRBJ1-2 - TRBV20-1 CSANHPSAPGYAF TGCAGTGCTAACCACCCTTCAGCGCCCGGCTACGCCTTC
- TRBJ1-2 few TRBV19 CASSINPGPNYGYTF TGTGCCAGTAGTATTAACCCAGGCCCTAACTATGGCTACACCTTC
- TRBJ1-5 - TRBV7-8 CASSPTPRTGQPQHF TGTGCCAGCAGCCCAACCCCGAGGACGGGTCAGCCCCAGCATTTT
- TRBJ2-3 - TRBV29-1 CSVEESRVHTDTQYF TGCAGCGTTGAAGAGAGTCGCGTCCACACAGATACGCAGTATTTT
- TRBJ1-5 - TRBV5-1 CASSPGIFNQPQHF TGCGCCAGCAGCCCCGGGATTTTCAATCAGCCCCAGCATTTT
- TRBJ1-5 - TRBV19 CASHLGGTRGNQPQHF TGTGCCAGCCACCTAGGGGGAACCCGGGGGAATCAGCCCCAGCATTTT
TRBD1 TRBJ1-1 - TRBV5-1 CASSSMGTGPTEAFF TGCGCCAGCAGCTCTATGGGGACAGGGCCCACTGAAGCTTTCTTT
TRBD2 TRBJ2-5 few TRBV29-1 CSTPNPGLAVQETQYF TGCAGCACGCCGAACCCGGGACTAGCGGTCCAAGAGACCCAGTACTTC
TRBD2 TRBJ2-1 few TRBV7-2 CASSSSGTTYNEQFF TGTGCCAGCAGCTCTAGCGGGACTACCTACAATGAGCAGTTCTTC
- TRBJ1-5 few TRBV6-6 CASSYYREGGRPQHF TGTGCCAGCAGTTACTACCGTGAGGGGGGGCGGCCCCAGCATTTT
- TRBJ1-4 few TRBV23-1 CASSQSTAESYEKLFF TGCGCCAGCAGTCAATCGACAGCCGAATCCTATGAAAAACTGTTTTTT
- TRBJ1-2 few TRBV20-1 CSVSPGVNYGYTF TGCAGTGTTTCCCCAGGCGTAAACTATGGCTACACCTTC
- TRBJ1-1 many TRBV10-3 CAISGGTVTNTEAFF TGTGCCATCTCGGGAGGGACGGTGACTAACACTGAAGCTTTCTTT
TRBD2 TRBJ2-1 few TRBV20-1 CSAPPGTSGSSYNEQFF TGCAGTGCCCCACCTGGGACTAGCGGTAGCTCCTACAATGAGCAGTTCTTC
- TRBJ1-2 - TRBV19 CASSIGGRKYGYTF TGTGCCAGTAGTATAGGGGGACGGAAGTATGGCTACACCTTC
- TRBJ2-1 few TRBV9 CASSVGGQLYNEQFF TGTGCCAGCAGCGTAGGTGGACAACTATACAATGAGCAGTTCTTC
TRBD1 TRBJ1-3 - TRBV19 CASSLSGTGVADVRNTIYF TGTGCCAGTAGTTTATCCGGGACAGGGGTTGCGGATGTTCGAAACACCATATATTTT
TRBD1 TRBJ2-5 - TRBV4-1 CASSSPTGVETQYF TGCGCCAGCAGCTCCCCGACAGGGGTTGAGACCCAGTACTTC
TRBD2 TRBJ2-2 few TRBV11-2 CASSLDFSGDDGELFF TGTGCCAGCAGCTTAGATTTTAGCGGGGACGACGGGGAGCTGTTTTTT
TRBD1 TRBJ2-5 once TRBV9 CASSVDRGAEETQYF TGTGCCAGCAGCGTAGACAGGGGGGCGGAAGAGACCCAGTACTTC